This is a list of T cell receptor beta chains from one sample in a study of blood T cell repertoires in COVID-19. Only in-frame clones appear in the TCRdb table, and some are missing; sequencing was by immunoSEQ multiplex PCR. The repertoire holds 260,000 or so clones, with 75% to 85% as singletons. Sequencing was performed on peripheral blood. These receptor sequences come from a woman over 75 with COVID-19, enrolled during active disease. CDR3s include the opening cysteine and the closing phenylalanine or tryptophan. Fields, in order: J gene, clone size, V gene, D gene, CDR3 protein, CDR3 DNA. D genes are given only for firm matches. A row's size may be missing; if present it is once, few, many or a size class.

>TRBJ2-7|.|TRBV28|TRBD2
CASSLGTLAGVAEQYF
TGTGCCAGCAGTTTAGGCACCCTAGCGGGAGTCGCCGAGCAGTACTTC
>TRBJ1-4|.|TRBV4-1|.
CASSQDPPPGFVAF
TGCGCCAGCAGCCAAGACCCCCCACCTGGTTTTGTGGCCTTT
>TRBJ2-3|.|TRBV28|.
CASSLGGYTQYF
TGTGCCAGCAGTTTAGGGGGGTATACGCAGTATTTT
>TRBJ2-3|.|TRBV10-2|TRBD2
CASSSGGRDTQYF
TGCGCCAGCAGTAGCGGGGGAAGAGATACGCAGTATTTT
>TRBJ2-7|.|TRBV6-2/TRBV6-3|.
CASSPMGGGEQYF
TGTGCCAGCAGCCCCATGGGGGGAGGAGAGCAGTACTTC
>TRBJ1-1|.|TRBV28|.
CASSFDPRDTEAFF
TGTGCCAGCAGTTTTGACCCCAGGGACACTGAAGCTTTCTTT
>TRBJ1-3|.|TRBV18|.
CASSPPGGEPGNTIYF
TGTGCCAGCTCTCCACCCGGAGGGGAACCTGGAAACACCATATATTTT
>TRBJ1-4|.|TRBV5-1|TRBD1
CASSLGGTGYEKLFF
TGCGCCAGCAGCTTGGGAGGGACAGGGTACGAAAAACTGTTTTTT
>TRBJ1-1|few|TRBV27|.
CASSSNIRDTEAFF
TGTGCCAGCAGCTCCAACATACGGGACACTGAAGCTTTCTTT
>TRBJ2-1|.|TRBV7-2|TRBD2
CASSTSTSGTLNEQFF
TGTGCCAGCAGCACGTCCACTAGCGGGACCCTCAATGAGCAGTTCTTC
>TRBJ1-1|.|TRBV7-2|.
CASSLDRASRAEAFF
TGTGCCAGCAGCTTAGACAGGGCTTCGAGGGCTGAAGCTTTCTTT
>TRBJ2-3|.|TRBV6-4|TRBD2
CASSEGGGRTDTQYF
TGTGCCAGCAGTGAAGGCGGGGGGAGAACAGATACGCAGTATTTT
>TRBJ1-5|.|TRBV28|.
CASSLRIGVSNQPQHF
TGTGCCAGCAGTTTGAGGATAGGGGTTAGCAATCAGCCCCAGCATTTT
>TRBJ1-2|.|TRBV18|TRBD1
CASSPDRVQGYTF
TGTGCCAGCTCACCGGACAGGGTACAGGGCTACACCTTC
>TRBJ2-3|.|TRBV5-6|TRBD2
CASSLYGSGSGTDTQYF
TGTGCCAGCAGCTTGTACGGTAGCGGGAGTGGGACAGATACGCAGTATTTT
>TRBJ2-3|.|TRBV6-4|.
CASSEGAGTDTQYF
TGTGCCAGCAGTGAGGGGGCCGGCACAGATACGCAGTATTTT
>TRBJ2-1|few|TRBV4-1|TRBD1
CASSQGHTNRGTGDEQFF
TGCGCCAGCAGCCAAGGACATACGAACAGGGGGACTGGAGATGAGCAGTTCTTC
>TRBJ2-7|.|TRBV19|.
CASSPGDLSYEQYF
TGTGCCAGTAGCCCCGGGGACTTATCCTACGAGCAGTACTTC
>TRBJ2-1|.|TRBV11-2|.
CASSLDPGDSNEQFF
TGTGCCAGCAGCTTAGACCCAGGGGATTCGAATGAGCAGTTCTTC
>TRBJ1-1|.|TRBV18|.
CASSSFGTLEAFF
TGTGCCAGCTCATCGTTCGGGACTCTTGAAGCTTTCTTT
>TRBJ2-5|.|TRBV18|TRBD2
CASSRGTSGRYQETQYF
TGTGCCAGCTCCCGGGGGACTAGCGGGAGGTACCAAGAGACCCAGTACTTC
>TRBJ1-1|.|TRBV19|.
CASKTIVTGRRTEAFF
TGTGCCAGTAAGACCATCGTAACCGGGAGAAGGACTGAAGCTTTCTTT
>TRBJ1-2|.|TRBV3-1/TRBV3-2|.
CASSPRGGVNGYTF
TGTGCCAGCAGTCCTCGGGGGGGCGTGAATGGCTACACCTTC
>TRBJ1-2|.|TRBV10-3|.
CAISEDTTGYTF
TGTGCCATCAGTGAGGACACAACGGGCTACACCTTC
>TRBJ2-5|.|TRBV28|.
CASSSYRRRETQYF
TGTGCCAGCAGTTCGTACAGGCGCCGGGAGACCCAGTACTTC
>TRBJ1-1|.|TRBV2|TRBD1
CASRLTGDTEAFF
TGTGCCAGCAGGCTGACAGGGGACACTGAAGCTTTCTTT
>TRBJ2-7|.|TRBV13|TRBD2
CASSSQVWNSGRGSSYEQYF
TGTGCCAGCAGCTCCCAAGTGTGGAATAGCGGGAGGGGAAGCTCCTACGAGCAGTACTTC
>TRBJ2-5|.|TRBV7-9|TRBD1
CASSSTTLGQDWGETQYF
TGTGCCAGCAGCTCAACTACACTCGGACAGGATTGGGGAGAGACCCAGTACTTC
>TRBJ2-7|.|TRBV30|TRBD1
CARTGGSYHHEQYF
TGTGCCCGTACAGGGGGCTCCTATCACCACGAGCAGTACTTC
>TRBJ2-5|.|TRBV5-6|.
CASSVWASNLGNF
TGTGCCAGCAGCGTCTGGGCGAGTAATCTTGGTAACTTC
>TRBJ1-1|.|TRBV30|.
CACQKAGRHTEAFF
TGTGCCTGTCAGAAGGCGGGAAGGCACACTGAAGCTTTCTTT
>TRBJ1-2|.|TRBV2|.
CASSEGWRSGIEGYTF
TGTGCCAGCAGTGAAGGTTGGAGGTCGGGAATCGAGGGCTACACCTTC
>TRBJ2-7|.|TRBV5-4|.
CASSLVGVYEQYF
TGTGCCAGCAGCTTGGTAGGGGTCTACGAGCAGTACTTC
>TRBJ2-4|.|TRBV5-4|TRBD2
CASSGGGIAKNIQYF
TGTGCCAGCAGTGGGGGGGGGATAGCCAAAAACATTCAGTACTTC
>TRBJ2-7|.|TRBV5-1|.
CASSPDPTASYEQYF
TGCGCCAGCAGCCCGGACCCGACAGCCTCCTACGAGCAGTACTTC
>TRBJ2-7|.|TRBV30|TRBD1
CAWSVLGTGWYEQYF
TGTGCCTGGAGTGTACTCGGGACAGGGTGGTACGAGCAGTACTTC
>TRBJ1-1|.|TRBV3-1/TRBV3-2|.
CASSQDMNTEAFF
TGTGCCAGCAGCCAAGATATGAACACTGAAGCTTTCTTT
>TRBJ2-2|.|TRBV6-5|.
CASTSPAGAFGELFF
TGTGCCAGCACCTCCCCGGCAGGGGCCTTCGGGGAGCTGTTTTTT
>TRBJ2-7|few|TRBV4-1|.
CASTAYQGSHEQYF
TGCGCCAGCACAGCCTATCAGGGGTCCCACGAGCAGTACTTC
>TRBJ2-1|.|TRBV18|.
CASSPSSIHNEQFF
TGTGCCAGCTCACCATCTAGCATCCACAATGAGCAGTTCTTC
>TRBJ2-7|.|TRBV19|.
CASSPPGSYEQYF
TGTGCCAGTAGCCCCCCAGGGTCCTACGAGCAGTACTTC
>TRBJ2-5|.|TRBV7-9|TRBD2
CASSLTASGQETQYF
TGTGCCAGCAGCTTGACAGCTAGCGGACAAGAGACCCAGTACTTC
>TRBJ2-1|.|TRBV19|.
CASSAGGGGNEQFF
TGTGCCAGTAGTGCCGGGGGCGGGGGCAATGAGCAGTTCTTC
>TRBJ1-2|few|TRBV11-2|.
CASSLNLLGGYTF
TGTGCCAGCAGCCTTAACCTGCTCGGGGGCTACACCTTC
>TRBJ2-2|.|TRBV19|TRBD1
CASNPQGALNTGELFF
TGTGCCAGTAACCCCCAGGGGGCCTTGAACACCGGGGAGCTGTTTTTT
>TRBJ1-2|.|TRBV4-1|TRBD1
CASSQTGTLYYGYTF
TGCGCCAGCAGCCAGACAGGGACCCTTTACTATGGCTACACCTTC
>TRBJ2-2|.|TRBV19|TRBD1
CASSIVTGETGELFF
TGTGCCAGTAGTATCGTGACAGGGGAGACCGGGGAGCTGTTTTTT
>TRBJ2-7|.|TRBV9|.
CASSVGSGPYEQYF
TGTGCCAGCAGCGTAGGCAGCGGACCCTACGAGCAGTACTTC
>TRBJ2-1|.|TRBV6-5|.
CASRSSSAYNEQFF
TGTGCCAGCAGGTCTAGCAGTGCTTACAATGAGCAGTTCTTC
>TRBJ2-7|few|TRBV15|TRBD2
CATSRRGGSGEYF
TGTGCCACCAGCAGAAGAGGCGGGAGCGGCGAGTACTTC
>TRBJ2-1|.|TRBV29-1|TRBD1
CSAGIGGYEQFF
TGCAGCGCTGGTATAGGGGGCTATGAGCAGTTCTTC
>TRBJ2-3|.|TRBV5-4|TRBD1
CASSTSGTETQYF
TGTGCCAGCAGCACATCCGGGACAGAGACGCAGTATTTT
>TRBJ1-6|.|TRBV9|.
CASTTAPNSPLHF
TGTGCCAGCACTACAGCACCTAATTCACCCCTCCACTTT
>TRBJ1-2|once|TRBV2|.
CASSGDSNNYGYTF
TGTGCCAGCAGTGGCGACAGCAATAACTATGGCTACACCTTC
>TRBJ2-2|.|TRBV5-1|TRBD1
CASTLWTGGTGELFF
TGCGCCAGCACACTCTGGACAGGAGGCACCGGGGAGCTGTTTTTT
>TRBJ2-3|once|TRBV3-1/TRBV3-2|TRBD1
CASSDRDRDTQYF
TGTGCCAGCAGCGACAGGGACCGAGATACGCAGTATTTT
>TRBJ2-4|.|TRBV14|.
CASSSQGLLQYF
TGTGCCAGCAGCTCACAGGGCCTCCTACAGTACTTC
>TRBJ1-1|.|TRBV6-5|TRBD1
CASSPRTGGTEAFF
TGTGCCAGCAGTCCTCGGACAGGGGGGACTGAAGCTTTCTTT
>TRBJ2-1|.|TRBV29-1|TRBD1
CSVEGTGYNEQFF
TGCAGCGTTGAAGGGACAGGGTACAATGAGCAGTTCTTC